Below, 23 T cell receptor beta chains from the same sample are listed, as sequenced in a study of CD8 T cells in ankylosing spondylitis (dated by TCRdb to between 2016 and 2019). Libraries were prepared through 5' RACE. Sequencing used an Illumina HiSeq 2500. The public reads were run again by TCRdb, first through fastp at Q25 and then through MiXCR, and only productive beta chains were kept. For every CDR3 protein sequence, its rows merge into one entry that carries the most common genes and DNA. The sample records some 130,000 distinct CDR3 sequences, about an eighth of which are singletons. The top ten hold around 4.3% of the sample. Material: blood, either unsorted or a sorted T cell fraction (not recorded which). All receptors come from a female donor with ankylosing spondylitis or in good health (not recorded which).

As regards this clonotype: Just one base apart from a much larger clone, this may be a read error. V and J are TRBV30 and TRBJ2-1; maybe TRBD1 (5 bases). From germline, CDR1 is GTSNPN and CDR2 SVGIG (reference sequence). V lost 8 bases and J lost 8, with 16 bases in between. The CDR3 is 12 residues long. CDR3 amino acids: CARMTQTDEQFF. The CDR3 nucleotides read TGTGCCAGGATGACTCAGACAGATGAGCAGTTCTTC.

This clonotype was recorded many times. The chain's CDR3 is CSVVSGRNTEAFF. CDR3 sequence (DNA): TGCAGCGTTGTGAGCGGGAGAAACACTGAAGCTTTCTTT. V usage is TRBV29-1 and J usage is TRBJ1-1; D not resolved. The CDR3 is 13 residues long. Germline CDR1 is SQVTM and CDR2 is ANQGSEA. Trimming removed 4 bases from V and 2 bases from J, with 11 bases in between.

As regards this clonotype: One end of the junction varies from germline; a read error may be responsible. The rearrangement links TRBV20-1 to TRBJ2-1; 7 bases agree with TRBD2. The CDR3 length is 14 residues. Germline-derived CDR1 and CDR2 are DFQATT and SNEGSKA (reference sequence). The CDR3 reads CSARESSGYNEQSF. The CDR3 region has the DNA TGCAGTGCTAGAGAGTCTAGCGGTTACAATGAGCAGTCCTTC.

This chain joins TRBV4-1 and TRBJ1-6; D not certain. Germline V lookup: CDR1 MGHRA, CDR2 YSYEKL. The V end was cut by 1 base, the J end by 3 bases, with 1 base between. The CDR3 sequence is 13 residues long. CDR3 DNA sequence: TGCGCCAGCAGCCAAGTCTATAATTCACCCCTCCACTTT. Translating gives CASSQVYNSPLHF.

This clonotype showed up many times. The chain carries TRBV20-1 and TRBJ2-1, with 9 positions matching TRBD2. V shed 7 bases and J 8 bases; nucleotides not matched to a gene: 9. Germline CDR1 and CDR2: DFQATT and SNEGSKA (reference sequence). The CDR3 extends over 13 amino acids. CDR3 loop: CSVRSGGTHEQFF. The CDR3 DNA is TGCAGTGTCAGGAGCGGGGGGACGCATGAGCAGTTCTTC.

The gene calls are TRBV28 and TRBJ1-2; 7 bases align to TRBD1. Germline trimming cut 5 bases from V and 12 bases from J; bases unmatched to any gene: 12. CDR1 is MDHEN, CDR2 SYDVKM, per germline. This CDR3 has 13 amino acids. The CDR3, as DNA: TGTGCCAGCAGTCCCGGGGTTGAGGGGGCGAACACCTTC. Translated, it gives CASSPGVEGANTF.

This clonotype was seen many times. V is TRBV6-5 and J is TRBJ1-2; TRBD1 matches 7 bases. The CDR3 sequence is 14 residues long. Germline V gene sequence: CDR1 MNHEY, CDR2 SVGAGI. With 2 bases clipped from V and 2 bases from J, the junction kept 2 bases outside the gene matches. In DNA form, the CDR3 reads TGTGCCAGCAGTTACCTGGACAGGAACTATGGCTACACCTTC. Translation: CASSYLDRNYGYTF.

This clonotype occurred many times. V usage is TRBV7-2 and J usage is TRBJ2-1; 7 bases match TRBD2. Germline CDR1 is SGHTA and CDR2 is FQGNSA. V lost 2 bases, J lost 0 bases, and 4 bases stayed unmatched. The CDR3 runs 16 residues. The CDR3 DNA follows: TGTGCCAGCAGCTTATGGCGGGGGAGCTCCTACAATGAGCAGTTCTTC. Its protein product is CASSLWRGSSYNEQFF.

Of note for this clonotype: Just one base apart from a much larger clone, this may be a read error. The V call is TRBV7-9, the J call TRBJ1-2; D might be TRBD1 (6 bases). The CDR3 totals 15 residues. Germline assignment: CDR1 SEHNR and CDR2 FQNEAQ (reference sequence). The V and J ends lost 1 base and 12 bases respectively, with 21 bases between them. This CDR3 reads CASSLEKGGLSGDTF. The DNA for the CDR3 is TGTGCCAGCAGCTTAGAAAAGGGGGGTCTGAGCGGCGACACCTTC.

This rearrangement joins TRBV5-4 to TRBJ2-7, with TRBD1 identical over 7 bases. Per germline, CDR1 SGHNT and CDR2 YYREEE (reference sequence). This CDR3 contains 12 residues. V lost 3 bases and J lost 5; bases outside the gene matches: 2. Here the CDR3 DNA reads TGTGCCAGCAGCTCGACAGGGAACGAGCAGTACTTC. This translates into CASSSTGNEQYF.

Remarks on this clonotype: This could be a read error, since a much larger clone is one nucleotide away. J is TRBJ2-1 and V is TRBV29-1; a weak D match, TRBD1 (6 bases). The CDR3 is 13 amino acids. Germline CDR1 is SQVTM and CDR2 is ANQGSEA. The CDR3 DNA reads TGCAGCATTGAAAGAGGGCAGGGGAACGAGCAGTTCTTC. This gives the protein CSIERGQGNEQFF.

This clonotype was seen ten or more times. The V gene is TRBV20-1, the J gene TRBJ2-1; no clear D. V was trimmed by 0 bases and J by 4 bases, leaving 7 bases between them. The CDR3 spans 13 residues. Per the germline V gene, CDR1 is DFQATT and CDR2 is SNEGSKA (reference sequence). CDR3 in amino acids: CSAREFTYNEQFF. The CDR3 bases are TGCAGTGCTAGAGAGTTTACGTACAATGAGCAGTTCTTC.

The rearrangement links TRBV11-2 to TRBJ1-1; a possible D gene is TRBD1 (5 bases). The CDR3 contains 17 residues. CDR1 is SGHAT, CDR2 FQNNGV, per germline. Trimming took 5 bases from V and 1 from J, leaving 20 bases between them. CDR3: CASSQTLAGRENTEAFF. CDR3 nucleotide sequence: TGTGCCAGCAGCCAAACTCTCGCAGGGAGGGAGAACACTGAAGCTTTCTTT. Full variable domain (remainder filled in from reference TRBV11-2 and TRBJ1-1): EAGVAQSPRYKIIEKRQSVAFWCNPISGHATLYWYQQILGQGPKLLIQFQNNGVVDDSQLPKDRFSAERLKGVDSTLKIQPAKLEDSAVYLCASSQTLAGRENTEAFFGQGTRLTVV.

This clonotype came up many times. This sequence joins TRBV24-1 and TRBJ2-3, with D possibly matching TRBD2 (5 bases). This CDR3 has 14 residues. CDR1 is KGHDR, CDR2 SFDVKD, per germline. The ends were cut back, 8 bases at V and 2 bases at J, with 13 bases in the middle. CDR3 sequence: CATIIGVNTDTQYF. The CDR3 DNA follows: TGTGCCACCATCATCGGGGTGAACACAGATACGCAGTATTTT.

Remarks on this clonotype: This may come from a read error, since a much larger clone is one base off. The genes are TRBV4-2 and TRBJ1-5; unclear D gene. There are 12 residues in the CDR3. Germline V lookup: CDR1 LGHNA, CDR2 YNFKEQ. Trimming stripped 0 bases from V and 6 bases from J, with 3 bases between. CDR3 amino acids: CASSQDSQPQHF. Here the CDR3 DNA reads TGTGCCAGCAGCCAAGACAGTCAGCCCCAGCATTTT.

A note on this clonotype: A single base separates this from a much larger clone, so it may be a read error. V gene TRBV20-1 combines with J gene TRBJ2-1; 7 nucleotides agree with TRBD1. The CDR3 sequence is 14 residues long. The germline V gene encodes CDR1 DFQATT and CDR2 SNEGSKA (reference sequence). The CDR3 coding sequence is TGCAGTGCTTCCGGGACAGTAAAAAACAAGGAGCAGTTCTTC. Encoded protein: CSASGTVKNKEQFF.

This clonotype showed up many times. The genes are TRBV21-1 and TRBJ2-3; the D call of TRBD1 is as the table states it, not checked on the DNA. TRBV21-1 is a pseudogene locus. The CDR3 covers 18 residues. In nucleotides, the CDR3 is TGTGCCAGCAGCAAAGGTCGGGACAGGGAAGGAGAAAAGGATACGCAGTATTTT. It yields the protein CASSKGRDREGEKDTQYF.

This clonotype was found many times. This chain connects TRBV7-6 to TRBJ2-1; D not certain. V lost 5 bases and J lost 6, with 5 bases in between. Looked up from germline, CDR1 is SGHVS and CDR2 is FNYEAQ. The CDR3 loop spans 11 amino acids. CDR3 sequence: CASSRSNEQFF. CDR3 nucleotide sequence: TGTGCCAGCAGCCGTTCCAATGAGCAGTTCTTC. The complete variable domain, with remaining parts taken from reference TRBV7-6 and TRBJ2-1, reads GAGVSQSPRYKVTKRGQDVALRCDPISGHVSLYWYRQALGQGPEFLTYFNYEAQQDKSGLPNDRFSAERPEGSISTLTIQRTEQRDSAMYRCASSRSNEQFFGPGTRLTVL.

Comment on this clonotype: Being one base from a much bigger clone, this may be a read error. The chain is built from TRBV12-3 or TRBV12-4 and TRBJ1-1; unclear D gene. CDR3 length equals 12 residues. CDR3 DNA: TGTGCCACCAGTTTGAGCTTCACTGAAGCTTTCTTT. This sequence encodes CATSLSFTEAFF.

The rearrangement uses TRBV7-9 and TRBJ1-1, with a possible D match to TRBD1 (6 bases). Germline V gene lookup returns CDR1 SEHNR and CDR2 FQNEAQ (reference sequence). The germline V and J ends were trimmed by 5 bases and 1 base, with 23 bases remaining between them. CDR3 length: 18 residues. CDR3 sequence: CASSDTTQTTGSNTEAFF. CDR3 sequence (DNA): TGTGCCAGCAGCGATACAACTCAAACGACAGGTTCGAACACTGAAGCTTTCTTT.

The CDR3 DNA is TGCAGCGTTAGTATCCGACTCGTAGCCGGTGAGCAGTTCTTC. This codes for CSVSIRLVAGEQFF. The chain combines TRBV29-1 with TRBJ2-1; D uncertain. Per the germline V gene, CDR1 is SQVTM and CDR2 is ANQGSEA. The CDR3 has 14 residues. Deletions cut 5 bases from V and 9 bases from J, with 20 bases between.

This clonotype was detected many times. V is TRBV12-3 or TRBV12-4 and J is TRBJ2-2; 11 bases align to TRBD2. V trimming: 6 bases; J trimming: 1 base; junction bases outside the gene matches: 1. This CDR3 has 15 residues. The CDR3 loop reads CASRTSGVNTGELFF. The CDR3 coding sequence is TGTGCCAGCAGGACTAGCGGGGTGAACACCGGGGAGCTGTTTTTT.

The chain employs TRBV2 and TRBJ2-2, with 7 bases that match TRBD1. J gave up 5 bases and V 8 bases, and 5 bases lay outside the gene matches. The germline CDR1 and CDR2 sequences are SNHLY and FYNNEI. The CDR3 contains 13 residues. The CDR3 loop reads CASSGQLTGELFF. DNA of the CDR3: TGTGCCAGCTCGGGACAGCTTACCGGGGAGCTGTTTTTT.